Below, one T cell receptor (beta chain) is given with its context. The clone's antigen remains unknown. Per-base qualities were not stored, and no clone one base away is much larger. This sample was included in a study of intratumoral heterogeneity in liver cancer. General notes on the study: Across the full approximately 15-patient cohort, most patients were male and a median age of roughly 69 years was recorded. A total of roughly 72 multiregional samples from around 14 HCC patients, consisting of 50 to 55 tumoral and approximately 20 adjacent nontumoral regions, were included in the overall cohort. To investigate intratumor heterogeneity, the study integrated RNA-seq, DNA sequencing, TCR-seq and SNP array data drawn from multiple regions of hepatocellular carcinoma specimens. Study-wide conclusions, independent of this receptor: A relatively low patient number and under-sampled tumor-infiltrating lymphocyte representation were acknowledged by the authors as limitations. RNA-seq-based estimates of regional differences in tumor-infiltrating lymphocyte burden were reportedly confirmed by TCR sequencing. Within each sequenced patient, no significant difference in overall T cell clonality was found between tumor regions. In every sequenced patient, tumor region b showed significantly fewer unique T-cell clonal expansions than tumor region a.

Cut back by 11 bases and 8 bases, the V and J ends lie 12 bases apart. The CDR3 starts with the cysteine, ends with the phenylalanine, and has 11 residues. The retained sequence is limited to the CDR3, 33 bases, with the frame set at the first base. The germline V gene specifies MNHNS as CDR1 and SASEGT as CDR2. The H label marked samples taken from distinct, geographically separated regions of the hepatocellular carcinoma nodule. Early-stage hepatocellular carcinoma was present in all patients, and no therapy was administered to any patient before surgical resection. The sampled areas showed no macroscopic signs of necrosis or hemorrhage. In a couple of patients, TCR sequencing (ImmunoSeq) was performed on multiple regions. Frozen resection tissue samples were collected at a distance of at least 1 cm from each other. Genomic DNA was isolated from bulk tissue with the DNeasy blood and tissue kit. Using the immunoSEQ assay, the TCR beta chain CDR3 regions were sequenced from genomic DNA. Rearranged VDJ segments were amplified with primers that anneal to V and J segments. In the authors' own workflow: Clonality and richness metrics were computed with the ImmunoSeq Analyzer software. Fisher's exact test, supplemented by a beta-binomial method for added stringency, was applied to identify differentially abundant clones between regions. TCRdb carries this immuneACCESS record with in-frame sequences only. Its versions omit some clonotypes, under half of them owing to an unresolved V gene in the studies checked, with the rest unexplained. V, J and clone size are taken as reported in that table, and D and trimming were inferred from the DNA itself. In all, the sample holds several thousand clones, and about 55% of those were seen once. In total, the top ten clones hold over 11% of the sample.

The chain links TRBV6-1 with TRBJ1-4; the D gene identity is not certain. The origin of this receptor is a man aged 65 to 85 with hepatocellular carcinoma. The sample was tumor tissue, taken before any cancer treatment. The DNA reads TGTGCCCACGGCAGGCCCGAAAAACTGTTTTTT. Protein translation: CAHGRPEKLFF.